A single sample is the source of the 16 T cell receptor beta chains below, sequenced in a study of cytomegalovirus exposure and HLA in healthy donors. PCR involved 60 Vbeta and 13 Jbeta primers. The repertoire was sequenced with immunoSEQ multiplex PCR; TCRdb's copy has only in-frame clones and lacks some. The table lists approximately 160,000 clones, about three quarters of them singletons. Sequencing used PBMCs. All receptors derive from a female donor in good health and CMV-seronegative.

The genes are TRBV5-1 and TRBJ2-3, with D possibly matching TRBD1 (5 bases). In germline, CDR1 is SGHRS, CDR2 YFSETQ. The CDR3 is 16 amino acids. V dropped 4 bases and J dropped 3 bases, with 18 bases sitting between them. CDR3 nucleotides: TGCGCCAGCAGCCCGCTTCCCAGGGCGGTGACAGATACGCAGTATTTT. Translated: CASSPLPRAVTDTQYF.

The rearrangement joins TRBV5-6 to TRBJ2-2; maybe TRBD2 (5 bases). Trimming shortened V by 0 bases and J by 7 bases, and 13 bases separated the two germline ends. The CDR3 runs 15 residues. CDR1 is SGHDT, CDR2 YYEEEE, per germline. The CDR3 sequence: CASSLERRNGGELFF. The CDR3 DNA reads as TGTGCCAGCAGCTTGGAACGGAGGAACGGCGGGGAGCTGTTTTTT.

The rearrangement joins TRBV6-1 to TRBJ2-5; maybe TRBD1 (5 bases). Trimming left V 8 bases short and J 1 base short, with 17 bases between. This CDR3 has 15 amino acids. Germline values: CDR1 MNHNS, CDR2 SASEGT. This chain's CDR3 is CASYPAGHGQETQYF. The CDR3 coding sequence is TGTGCCAGCTATCCAGCAGGGCACGGCCAAGAGACCCAGTACTTC.

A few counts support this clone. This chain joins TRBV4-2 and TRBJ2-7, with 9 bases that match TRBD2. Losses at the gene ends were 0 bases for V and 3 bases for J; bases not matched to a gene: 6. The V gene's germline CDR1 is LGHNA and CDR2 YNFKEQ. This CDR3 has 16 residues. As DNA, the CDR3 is TGTGCCAGCAGCCAAGAGGGAGCGGGGGGCCTCTACGAGCAGTACTTC. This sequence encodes CASSQEGAGGLYEQYF.

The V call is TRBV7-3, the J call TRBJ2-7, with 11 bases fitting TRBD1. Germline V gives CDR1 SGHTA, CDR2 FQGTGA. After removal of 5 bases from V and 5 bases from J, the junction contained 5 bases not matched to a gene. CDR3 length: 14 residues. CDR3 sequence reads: CASSRDRGSDEQYF. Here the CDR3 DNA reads TGTGCCAGCAGCCGGGACAGGGGGTCGGACGAGCAGTACTTC.

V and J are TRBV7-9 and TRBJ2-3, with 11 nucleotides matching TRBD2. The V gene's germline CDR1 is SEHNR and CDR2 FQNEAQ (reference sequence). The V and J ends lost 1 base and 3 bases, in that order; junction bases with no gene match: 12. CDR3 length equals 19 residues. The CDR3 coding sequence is TGTGCCAGCAGCTTAGGGGACAATTTAGCGGGAGGGATAACAGATACGCAGTATTTT. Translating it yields CASSLGDNLAGGITDTQYF. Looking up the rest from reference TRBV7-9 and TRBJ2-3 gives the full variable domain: DTGVSQNPRHKITKRGQNVTFRCDPISEHNRLYWYRQTLGQGPEFLTYFQNEAQLEKSRLLSDRFSAERPKGSFSTLEIQRTEQGDSAMYLCASSLGDNLAGGITDTQYFGPGTRLTVL.

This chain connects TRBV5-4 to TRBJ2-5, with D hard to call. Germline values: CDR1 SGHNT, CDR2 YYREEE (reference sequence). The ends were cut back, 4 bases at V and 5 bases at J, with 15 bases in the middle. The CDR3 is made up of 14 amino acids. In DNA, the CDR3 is TGTGCCAGCAGCCCATCGCGTCGCGCTGAGACCCAGTACTTC. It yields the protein CASSPSRRAETQYF.

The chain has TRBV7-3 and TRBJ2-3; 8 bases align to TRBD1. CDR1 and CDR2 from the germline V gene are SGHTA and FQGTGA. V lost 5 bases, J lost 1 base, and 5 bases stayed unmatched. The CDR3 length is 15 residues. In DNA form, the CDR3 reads TGTGCCAGCAGCACCGGACAGGGCCGCACAGATACGCAGTATTTT. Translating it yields CASSTGQGRTDTQYF.

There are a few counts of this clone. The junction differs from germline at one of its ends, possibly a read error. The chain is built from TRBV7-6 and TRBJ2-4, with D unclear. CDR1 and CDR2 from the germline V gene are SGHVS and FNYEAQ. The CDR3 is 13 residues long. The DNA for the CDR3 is TGTGCCAGCAGCTCAGATCTAAAAAACAGTCAGTACTTC. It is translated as CASSSDLKNSQYF.

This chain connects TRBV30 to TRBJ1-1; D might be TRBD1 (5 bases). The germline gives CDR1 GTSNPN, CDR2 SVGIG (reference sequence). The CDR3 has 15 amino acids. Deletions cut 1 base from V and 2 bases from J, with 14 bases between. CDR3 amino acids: CAWSAGRGGNTEAFF. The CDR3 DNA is TGTGCCTGGAGTGCCGGCCGGGGGGGTAACACTGAAGCTTTCTTT.

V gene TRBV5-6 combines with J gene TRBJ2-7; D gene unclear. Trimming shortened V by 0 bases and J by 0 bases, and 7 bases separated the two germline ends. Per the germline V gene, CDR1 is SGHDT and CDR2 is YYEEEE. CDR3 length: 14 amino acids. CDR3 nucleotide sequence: TGTGCCAGCAGCTTGGGCTGGAGCTCCTACGAGCAGTACTTC. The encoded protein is CASSLGWSSYEQYF.

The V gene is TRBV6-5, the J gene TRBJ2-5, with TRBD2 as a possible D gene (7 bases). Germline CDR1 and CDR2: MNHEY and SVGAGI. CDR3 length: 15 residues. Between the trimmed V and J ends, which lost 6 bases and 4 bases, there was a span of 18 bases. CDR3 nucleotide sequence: TGTGCCAGCAGCTTATCGGGGGGCGCTTTAGAGACCCAGTACTTC. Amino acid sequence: CASSLSGGALETQYF.

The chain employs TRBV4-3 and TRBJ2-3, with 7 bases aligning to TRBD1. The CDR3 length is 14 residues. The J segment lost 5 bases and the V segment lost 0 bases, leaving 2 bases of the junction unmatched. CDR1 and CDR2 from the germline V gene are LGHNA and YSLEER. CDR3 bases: TGCGCCAGCAGCCAAGATGCAGGGGGAGATACGCAGTATTTT. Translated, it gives CASSQDAGGDTQYF.

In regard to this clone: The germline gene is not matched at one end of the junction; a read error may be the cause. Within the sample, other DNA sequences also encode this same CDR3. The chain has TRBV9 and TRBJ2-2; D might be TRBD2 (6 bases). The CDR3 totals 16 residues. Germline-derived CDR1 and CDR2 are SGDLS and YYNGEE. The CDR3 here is CASSVDGDFRTGELFF. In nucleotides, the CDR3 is TGTGCCAGCAGCGTAGATGGGGACTTTAGGACCGGGGAGTTGTTTTTT. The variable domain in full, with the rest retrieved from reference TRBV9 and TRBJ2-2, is DSGVTQTPKHLITATGQRVTLRCSPRSGDLSVYWYQQSLDQGLQFLIQYYNGEERAKGNILERFSAQQFPDLHSELNLSSLELGDSALYFCASSVDGDFRTGELFFGEGSRLTVL.

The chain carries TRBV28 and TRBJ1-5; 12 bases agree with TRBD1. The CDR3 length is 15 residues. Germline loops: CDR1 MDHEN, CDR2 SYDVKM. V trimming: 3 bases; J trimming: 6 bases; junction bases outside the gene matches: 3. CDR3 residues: CASSLGQGAFQPQHF. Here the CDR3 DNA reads TGTGCCAGCAGTTTGGGACAGGGGGCCTTTCAGCCCCAGCATTTT.

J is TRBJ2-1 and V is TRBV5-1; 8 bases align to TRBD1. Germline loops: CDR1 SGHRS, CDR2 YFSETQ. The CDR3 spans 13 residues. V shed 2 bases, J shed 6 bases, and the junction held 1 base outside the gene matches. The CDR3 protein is CASSFDRGNEQFF. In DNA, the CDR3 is TGCGCCAGCAGCTTCGACAGGGGCAATGAGCAGTTCTTC.